These 10 T cell receptor beta chains came from one sample sequenced in a study of blood T cell repertoires in COVID-19. The data were produced by immunoSEQ multiplex PCR, yet TCRdb's version contains in-frame clones alone and is incomplete. The sample holds about 98,000 clones, approximately 82% seen once. The source material was peripheral blood. The receptors stem from a man between 60 and 70 years old with active or convalescent COVID-19.

This sequence joins TRBV5-4 and TRBJ1-1, with D possibly matching TRBD1 (6 bases). Germline CDR1 reads SGHNT; CDR2 reads YYREEE (reference sequence). Trimming took 4 bases from V and 3 from J, leaving 16 bases between them. The CDR3 consists of 15 residues. CDR3: CASSLSGGADTEAFF. The DNA for the CDR3 is TGTGCCAGCAGCCTAAGCGGGGGCGCGGACACTGAAGCTTTCTTT.

This sequence joins TRBV28 and TRBJ1-1; D uncertain. V lost 6 bases and J lost 4, with 9 bases in between. The length of the CDR3 is 12 residues. Germline CDR1 and CDR2: MDHEN and SYDVKM. The CDR3 bases are TGTGCCAGCAGGCCAGTCTTCACTGAAGCTTTCTTT. It codes for CASRPVFTEAFF.

The J gene is TRBJ1-6, the V gene TRBV27; 9 positions match TRBD1. The CDR3 spans 15 residues. V lost 0 bases and J lost 8; bases outside the gene matches: 2. In germline, CDR1 is MNHEY, CDR2 SMNVEV (reference sequence). Here the CDR3 reads CASSLSGTGYSPLHF. CDR3 DNA: TGTGCCAGCAGTTTATCCGGGACAGGGTATTCACCCCTCCACTTT.

As DNA, the CDR3 is TGCGCCAGCAGCCCAGGGACAGGGGTTCAGCCCCAGCATTTT. It yields the protein CASSPGTGVQPQHF. V and J are TRBV5-1 and TRBJ1-5, with 10 bases aligning to TRBD1. After removal of 4 bases from V and 6 bases from J, the junction contained 4 bases not matched to a gene. The length of the CDR3 is 14 residues. Germline CDR1 is SGHRS and CDR2 is YFSETQ.

The table lists this clone with a few counts. The chain couples TRBV14 to TRBJ1-1; D may be TRBD1 (5 bases). Germline CDR1 and CDR2: SGHDN and FVKESK. This CDR3 has 15 amino acids. Deletions cut 3 bases from V and 0 bases from J, with 11 bases between. CDR3 in DNA: TGTGCCAGCAGCCATCGACAGTGGCTGAACACTGAAGCTTTCTTT. Translated: CASSHRQWLNTEAFF.

The rearrangement joins TRBV24-1 to TRBJ2-2, with D maybe TRBD1 (5 bases). From germline, CDR1 is KGHDR and CDR2 SFDVKD. The CDR3 has 14 amino acids. Trimming removed 9 bases from V and 0 bases from J, with 10 bases in between. CDR3 DNA sequence: TGTGCCACCGCAGGGTCCGCGAACACCGGGGAGCTGTTTTTT. It is translated as CATAGSANTGELFF.

This clone came up a few times. The J gene is TRBJ2-1, the V gene TRBV28, with 8 bases identical to TRBD2. Trimming removed 1 base from V and 0 bases from J; junction bases left unmatched: 8. Per the germline V gene, CDR1 is MDHEN and CDR2 is SYDVKM. The CDR3 runs to 18 residues. CDR3 nucleotides: TGTGCCAGCAGTTTATTCCCCAGGCGGGGGGACTCCTACAATGAGCAGTTCTTC. Protein: CASSLFPRRGDSYNEQFF.

The V call is TRBV11-2, the J call TRBJ1-1; D gene ambiguous. Germline CDR1 is SGHAT and CDR2 is FQNNGV. Trimming pared 0 bases from V and 3 bases from J, leaving 8 bases between. The CDR3 is 14 residues long. The CDR3 is CASSLDRSDTEAFF. In DNA, the CDR3 is TGTGCCAGCAGCTTAGACAGGTCAGACACTGAAGCTTTCTTT.

This clone occurred once. This chain connects TRBV6-5 to TRBJ2-3; a weak D match, TRBD1 (7 bases). The germline V gene has CDR1 MNHEY and CDR2 SVGAGI. The V end was cut by 6 bases, the J end by 6 bases, with 10 bases between. The CDR3 length is 12 residues. The CDR3 sequence is CASRQGRDTQYF. The CDR3 DNA follows: TGTGCCAGCAGACAGGGGAGGGATACGCAGTATTTT.

This clone was seen a handful of times. V gene TRBV11-2 combines with J gene TRBJ2-1; the match to TRBD2 covers 9 bases. The CDR3 runs to 17 residues. Per the germline V gene, CDR1 is SGHAT and CDR2 is FQNNGV. After removal of 7 bases from V and 4 bases from J, the junction contained 14 bases not matched to a gene. The DNA of the CDR3 is TGTGCCAGCAACGACCCCGGCGGGAGGGCGGCATACAATGAGCAGTTCTTC. As protein: CASNDPGGRAAYNEQFF.